This T cell receptor beta chain is drawn from a study of T-cell reconstitution after alpha-beta-depleted transplantation in children. Researchers prepared the TCRbeta library using unique molecular identifiers, the study reports. TCRdb processed the PCR reads anew with MiXCR; each CDR3 protein has one entry. The sample consists of nearly 250,000 distinct CDR3 sequences, approximately 8.9% of them appearing once. This clonotype was seen ten or more times. Sequencing was performed on PBMCs, mostly from graft donor cells, taken 180 days after TCRalphabeta/CD19-depleted stem cell transplant. This receptor was identified in a male patient younger than 18 who had a stem cell transplant for acute lymphoblastic leukemia, so the T cells may come from the graft donor.

CDR3 sequence reads: CASSVGGVVGELFF. CDR3 DNA sequence: TGTGCCAGCAGCGTGGGCGGGGTCGTCGGGGAGCTGTTTTTT. The chain recombines TRBV9 with TRBJ2-2, with D maybe TRBD2 (6 bases). The V gene's germline CDR1 is SGDLS and CDR2 YYNGEE. This CDR3 has 14 residues. Trimming shortened V by 2 bases and J by 7 bases, and 12 bases separated the two germline ends.